Presented here are 2 T cell receptor beta chains from one specimen sequenced in a study of T cell responses to AZD1222 COVID-19 vaccine (dated by TCRdb to about 2021). Explained via the paper, the time point label denotes: about 28 days (+/-7) after the second vaccine dose. Library preparation used the immunoSEQ multiplex PCR assay. The table comes from immuneACCESS by way of TCRdb, which keeps in-frame sequences with V and J called. Part of the clones is missing from these tables; in studies checked, under half for an unresolved V gene and the rest for unknown reasons. This sample is represented by roughly 100,000 clones; approximately 89% of them were singletons. The top ten constitute about 40% of the sample. The sequencing here drew on peripheral blood, taken 28 days after the second AZD1222 dose. The receptors come from an adult who received the AZD1222 COVID-19 vaccine.

This chain connects TRBV3-1 (or the pseudogene TRBV3-2) to TRBJ2-2; possible D gene TRBD1, 6 bases. The V end lost 4 bases, the J end lost 0 bases, and 15 bases lay between the germline ends. Looked up from germline, CDR1 is LGHDT and CDR2 is YNNKEL (reference sequence). This CDR3 comprises 17 residues. The CDR3: CASSPPRTAPNTGELFF. In nucleotides, the CDR3 is TGTGCCAGCAGCCCTCCCCGGACAGCCCCGAACACCGGGGAGCTGTTTTTT.

The chain has TRBV11-2 and TRBJ2-3; D gene ambiguous. Germline V lookup: CDR1 SGHAT, CDR2 FQNNGV. The CDR3 is 13 amino acids. Deletions cut 1 base from V and 1 base from J, with 3 bases between. The CDR3 DNA sequence: TGTGCCAGCAGCTTAGCGGGCACAGATACGCAGTATTTT. It translates to CASSLAGTDTQYF.